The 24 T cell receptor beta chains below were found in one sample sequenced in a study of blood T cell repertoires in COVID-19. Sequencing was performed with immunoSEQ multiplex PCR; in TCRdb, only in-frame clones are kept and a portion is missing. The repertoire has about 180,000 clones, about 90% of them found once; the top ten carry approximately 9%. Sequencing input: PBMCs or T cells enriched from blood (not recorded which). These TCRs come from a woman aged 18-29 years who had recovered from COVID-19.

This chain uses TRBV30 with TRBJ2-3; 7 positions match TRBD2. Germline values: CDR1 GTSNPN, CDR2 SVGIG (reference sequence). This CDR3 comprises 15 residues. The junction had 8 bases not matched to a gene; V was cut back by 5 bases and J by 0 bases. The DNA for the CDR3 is TGTGCCTGGGGGGGGGATAGCGGGAGCACAGATACGCAGTATTTT. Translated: CAWGGDSGSTDTQYF.

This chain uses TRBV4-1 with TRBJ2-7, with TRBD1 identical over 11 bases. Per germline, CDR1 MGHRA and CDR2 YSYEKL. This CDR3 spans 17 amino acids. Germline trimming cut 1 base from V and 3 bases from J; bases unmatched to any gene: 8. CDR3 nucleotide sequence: TGCGCCAGCAGCCAAGGTGGGTGGACAGGGGGCGACTACGAGCAGTACTTC. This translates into CASSQGGWTGGDYEQYF.

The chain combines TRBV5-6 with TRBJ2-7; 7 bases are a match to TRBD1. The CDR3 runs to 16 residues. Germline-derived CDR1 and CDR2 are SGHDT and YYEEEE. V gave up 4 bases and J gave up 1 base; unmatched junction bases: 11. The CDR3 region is CASSGDPGTASYEQYF. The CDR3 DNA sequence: TGTGCCAGCAGCGGAGATCCCGGGACAGCTTCCTACGAGCAGTACTTC.

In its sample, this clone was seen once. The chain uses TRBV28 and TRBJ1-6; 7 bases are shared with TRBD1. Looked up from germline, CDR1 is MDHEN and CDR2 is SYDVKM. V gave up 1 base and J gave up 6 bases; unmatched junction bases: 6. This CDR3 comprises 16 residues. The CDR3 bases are TGTGCCAGCAGTTTATTCGTACAGGGGCTTAATTCACCCCTCCACTTT. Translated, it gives CASSLFVQGLNSPLHF.

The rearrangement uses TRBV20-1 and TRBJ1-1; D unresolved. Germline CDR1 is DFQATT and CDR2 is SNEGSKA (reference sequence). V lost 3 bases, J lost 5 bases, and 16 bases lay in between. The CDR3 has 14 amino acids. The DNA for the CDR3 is TGCAGTGCTAGTGACGGGGAAAGGGTGACTGAAGCTTTCTTT. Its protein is CSASDGERVTEAFF.

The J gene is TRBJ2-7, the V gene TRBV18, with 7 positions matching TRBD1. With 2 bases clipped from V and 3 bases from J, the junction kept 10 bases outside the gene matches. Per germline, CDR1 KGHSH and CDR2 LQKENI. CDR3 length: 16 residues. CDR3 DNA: TGTGCCAGCTCACCAACAGGACAGGTGGTTATCTACGAGCAGTACTTC. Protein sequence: CASSPTGQVVIYEQYF.

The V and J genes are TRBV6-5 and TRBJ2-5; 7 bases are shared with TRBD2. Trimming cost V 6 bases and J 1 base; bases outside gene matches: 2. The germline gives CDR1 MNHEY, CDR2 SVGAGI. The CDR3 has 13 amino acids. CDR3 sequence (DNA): TGTGCCAGCAGGTCTAGCGGCCAAGAGACCCAGTACTTC. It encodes CASRSSGQETQYF.

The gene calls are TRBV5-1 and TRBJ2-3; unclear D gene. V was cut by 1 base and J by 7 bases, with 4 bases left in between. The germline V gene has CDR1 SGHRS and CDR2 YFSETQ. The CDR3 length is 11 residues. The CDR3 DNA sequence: TGCGCCAGCAGCTTGCTTCATACGCAGTATTTT. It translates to CASSLLHTQYF.

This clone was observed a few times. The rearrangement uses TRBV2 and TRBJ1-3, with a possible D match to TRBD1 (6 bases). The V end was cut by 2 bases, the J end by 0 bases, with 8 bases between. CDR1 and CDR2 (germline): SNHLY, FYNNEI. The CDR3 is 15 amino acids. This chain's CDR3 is CASSEYRASGNTIYF. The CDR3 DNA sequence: TGTGCCAGCAGTGAATACAGGGCCTCTGGAAACACCATATATTTT. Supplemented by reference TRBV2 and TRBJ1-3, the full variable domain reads EPEVTQTPSHQVTQMGQEVILRCVPISNHLYFYWYRQILGQKVEFLVSFYNNEISEKSEIFDDQFSVERPDGSNFTLKIRSTKLEDSAMYFCASSEYRASGNTIYFGEGSWLTVV.

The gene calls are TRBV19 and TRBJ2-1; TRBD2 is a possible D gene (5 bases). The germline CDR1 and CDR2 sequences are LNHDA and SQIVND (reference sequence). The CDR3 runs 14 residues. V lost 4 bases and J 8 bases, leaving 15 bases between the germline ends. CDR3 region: CASSTSTSGDEQFF. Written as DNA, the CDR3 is TGTGCCAGTAGTACGTCCACGTCCGGGGATGAGCAGTTCTTC.

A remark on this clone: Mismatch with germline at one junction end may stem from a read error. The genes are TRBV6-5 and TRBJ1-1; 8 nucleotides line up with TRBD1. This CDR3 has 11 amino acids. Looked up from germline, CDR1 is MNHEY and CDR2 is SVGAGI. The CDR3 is CGTSQGAEAFF. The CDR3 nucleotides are TGCGGCACATCACAGGGGGCTGAAGCTTTCTTT.

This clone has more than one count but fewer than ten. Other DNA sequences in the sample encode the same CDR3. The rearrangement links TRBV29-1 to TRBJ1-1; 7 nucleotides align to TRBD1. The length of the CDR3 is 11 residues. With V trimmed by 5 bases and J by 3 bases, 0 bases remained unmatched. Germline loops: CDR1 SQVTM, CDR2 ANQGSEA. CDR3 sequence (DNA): TGCAGCGTTAGGGGGCACACTGAAGCTTTCTTT. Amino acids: CSVRGHTEAFF.

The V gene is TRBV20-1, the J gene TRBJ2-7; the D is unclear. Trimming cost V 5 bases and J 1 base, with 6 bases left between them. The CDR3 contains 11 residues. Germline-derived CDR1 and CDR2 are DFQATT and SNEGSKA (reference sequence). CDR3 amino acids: CSAYLSYEQYF. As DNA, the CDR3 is TGCAGTGCTTATCTTTCCTACGAGCAGTACTTC.

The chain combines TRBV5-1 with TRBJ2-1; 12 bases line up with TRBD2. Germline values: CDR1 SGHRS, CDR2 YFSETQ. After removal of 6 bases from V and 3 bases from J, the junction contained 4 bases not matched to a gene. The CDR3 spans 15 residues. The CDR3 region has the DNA TGCGCCAGCACCGCGACTAGCGGGAGCTACAATGAGCAGTTCTTC. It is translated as CASTATSGSYNEQFF.

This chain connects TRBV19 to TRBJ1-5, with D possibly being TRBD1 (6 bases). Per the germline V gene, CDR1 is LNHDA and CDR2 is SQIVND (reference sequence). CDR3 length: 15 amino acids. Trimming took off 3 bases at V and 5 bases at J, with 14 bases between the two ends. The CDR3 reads CASSIEQGGDQPQHF. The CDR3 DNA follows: TGTGCCAGTAGTATTGAACAGGGAGGGGATCAGCCCCAGCATTTT. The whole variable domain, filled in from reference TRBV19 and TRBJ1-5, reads DGGITQSPKYLFRKEGQNVTLSCEQNLNHDAMYWYRQDPGQGLRLIYYSQIVNDFQKGDIAEGYSVSREKKESFPLTVTSAQKNPTAFYLCASSIEQGGDQPQHFGDGTRLSIL.

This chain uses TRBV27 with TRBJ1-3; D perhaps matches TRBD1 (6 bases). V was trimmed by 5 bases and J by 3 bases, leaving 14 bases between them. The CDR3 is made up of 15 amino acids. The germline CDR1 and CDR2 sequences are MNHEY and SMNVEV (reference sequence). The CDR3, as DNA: TGTGCCAGCAGTATGGGGACAAAGGGTGGAAACACCATATATTTT. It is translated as CASSMGTKGGNTIYF.

CDR3 nucleotide sequence: TGTGCCAGCAGCGGACCGGCCTGGGGCAGCCGGATGAGAAACACCATATATTTT. Protein sequence: CASSGPAWGSRMRNTIYF. The chain joins TRBV9 to TRBJ1-3, with D possibly being TRBD1 (5 bases). Germline CDR1 and CDR2: SGDLS and YYNGEE. Trimming shortened V by 3 bases and J by 5 bases, and 24 bases separated the two germline ends. The CDR3 has 18 residues.

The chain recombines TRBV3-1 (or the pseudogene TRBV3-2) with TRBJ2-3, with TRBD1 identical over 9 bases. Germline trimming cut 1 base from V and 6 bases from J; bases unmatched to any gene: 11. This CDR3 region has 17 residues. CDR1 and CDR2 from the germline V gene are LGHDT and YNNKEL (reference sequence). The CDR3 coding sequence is TGTGCCAGCAGCCAAGGGTTTGACAGGGGGTATTTGGATACGCAGTATTTT. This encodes CASSQGFDRGYLDTQYF.

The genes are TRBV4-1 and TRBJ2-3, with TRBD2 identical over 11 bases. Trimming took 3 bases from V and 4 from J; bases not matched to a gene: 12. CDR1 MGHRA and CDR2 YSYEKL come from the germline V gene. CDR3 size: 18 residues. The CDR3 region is CASSQQTSGSLRSDTQYF. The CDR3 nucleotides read TGCGCCAGCAGCCAGCAAACTAGCGGGAGTCTCAGGTCAGATACGCAGTATTTT.

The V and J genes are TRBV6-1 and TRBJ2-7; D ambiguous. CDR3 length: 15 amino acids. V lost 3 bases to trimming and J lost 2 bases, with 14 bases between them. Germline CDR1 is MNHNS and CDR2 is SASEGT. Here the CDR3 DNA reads TGTGCCAGCAGTGATCCCCGCGGCCAGACCTACGAGCAGTACTTC. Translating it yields CASSDPRGQTYEQYF.

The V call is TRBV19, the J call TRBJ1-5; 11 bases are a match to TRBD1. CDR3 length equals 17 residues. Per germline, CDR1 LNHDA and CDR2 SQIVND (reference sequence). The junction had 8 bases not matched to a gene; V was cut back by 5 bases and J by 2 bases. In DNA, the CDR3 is TGTGCCAGTAGTCCGTGGGACAGGGGGTCGGGCAATCAGCCCCAGCATTTT. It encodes CASSPWDRGSGNQPQHF.

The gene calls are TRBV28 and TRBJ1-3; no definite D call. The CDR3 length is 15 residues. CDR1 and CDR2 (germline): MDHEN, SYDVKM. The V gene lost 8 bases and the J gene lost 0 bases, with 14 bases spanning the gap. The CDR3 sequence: CASRPGQVSGNTIYF. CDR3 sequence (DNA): TGTGCCAGCCGACCCGGCCAGGTCTCTGGAAACACCATATATTTT.

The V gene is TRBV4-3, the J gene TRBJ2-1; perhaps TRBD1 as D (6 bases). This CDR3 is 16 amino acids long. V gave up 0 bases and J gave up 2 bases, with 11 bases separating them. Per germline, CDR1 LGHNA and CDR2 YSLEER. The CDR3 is CASSQESGATYNEQFF. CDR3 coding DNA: TGCGCCAGCAGCCAAGAGTCAGGGGCCACCTACAATGAGCAGTTCTTC.

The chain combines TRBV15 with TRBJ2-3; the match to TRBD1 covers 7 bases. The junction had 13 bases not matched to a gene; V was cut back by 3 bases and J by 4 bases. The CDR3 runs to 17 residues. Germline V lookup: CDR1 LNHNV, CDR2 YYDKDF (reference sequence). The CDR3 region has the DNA TGTGCCACCAGCAGGGACCCGACAGGGTTGTATGCAGATACGCAGTATTTT. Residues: CATSRDPTGLYADTQYF.